This TCR beta chain came from a study of cytomegalovirus exposure and HLA in healthy donors. Study outcomes and limitations: One variant, a missense change in DCLRE1C, was linked in a later analysis to TCR beta V- and J-gene trimming. Specific recognition of CMV antigens was confirmed in vitro for three chains (all CMV-associated).

Germline loops: CDR1 SGHAT, CDR2 FQDESV (reference sequence). The CDR3 has 16 residues. V shed 5 bases and J 6 bases; nucleotides not matched to a gene: 16. To note about this clone: Antigen: not known.

PCR amplification relied on 60 Vbeta primers (plus 13 Jbeta primers). Data came from immunoSEQ multiplex PCR; TCRdb stores just in-frame clones and leaves some out. The table includes 150,000 or so clones, about four fifths detected once. The source material was PBMCs. This TCR was recovered from a man between 18 and 29 years old in good health and CMV-seronegative. V usage is TRBV11-1 and J usage is TRBJ2-7, with 7 bases aligning to TRBD1. In nucleotides, the CDR3 is TGTGCCAGCAGCGGGACAGCCAGGGAAAGAGGTCGCGAGCAGTACTTC. This gives the protein CASSGTARERGREQYF.